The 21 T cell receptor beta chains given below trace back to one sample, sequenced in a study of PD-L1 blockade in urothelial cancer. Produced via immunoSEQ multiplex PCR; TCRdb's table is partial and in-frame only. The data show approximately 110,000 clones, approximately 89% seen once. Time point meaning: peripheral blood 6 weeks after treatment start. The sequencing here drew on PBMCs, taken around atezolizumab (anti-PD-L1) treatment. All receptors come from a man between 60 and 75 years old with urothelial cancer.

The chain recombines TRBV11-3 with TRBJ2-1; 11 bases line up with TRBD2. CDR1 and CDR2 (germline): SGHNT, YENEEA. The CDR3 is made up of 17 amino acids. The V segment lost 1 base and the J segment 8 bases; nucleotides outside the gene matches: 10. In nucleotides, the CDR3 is TGTGCCAGCAGCTTAGGGAAGACTAGCGGGAATTCGGATGAGCAGTTCTTC. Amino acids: CASSLGKTSGNSDEQFF.

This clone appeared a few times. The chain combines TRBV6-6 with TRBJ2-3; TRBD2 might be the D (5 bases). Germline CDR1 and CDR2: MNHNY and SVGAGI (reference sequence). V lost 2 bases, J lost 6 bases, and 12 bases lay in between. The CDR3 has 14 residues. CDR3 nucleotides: TGTGCCAGCAGTTACGAGATTAGAGGGGATACGCAGTATTTT. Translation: CASSYEIRGDTQYF.

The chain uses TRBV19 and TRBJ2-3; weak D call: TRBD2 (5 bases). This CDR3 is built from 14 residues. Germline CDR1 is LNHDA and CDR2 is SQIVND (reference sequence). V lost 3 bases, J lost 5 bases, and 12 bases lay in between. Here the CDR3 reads CASSIEGAKDTQYF. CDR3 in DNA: TGTGCCAGTAGTATTGAGGGTGCTAAAGATACGCAGTATTTT.

CDR3 DNA sequence: TGTGCTAGTGGTTTGGTACTAGGACAGGTAATATACGAGCAGTACTTC. Its protein is CASGLVLGQVIYEQYF. V is TRBV12-5 and J is TRBJ2-7; TRBD1 matches 7 bases. The trim removed 0 bases at V and 4 bases at J, leaving 9 bases unmatched. CDR1 and CDR2 from the germline V gene are LGHNT and FRNRAP. This CDR3 has 16 residues.

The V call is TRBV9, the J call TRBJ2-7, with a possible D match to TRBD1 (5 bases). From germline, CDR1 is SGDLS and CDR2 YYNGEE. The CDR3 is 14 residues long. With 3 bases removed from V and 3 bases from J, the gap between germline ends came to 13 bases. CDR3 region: CASSAGHSDYEQYF. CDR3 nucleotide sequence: TGTGCCAGCAGCGCCGGACACTCAGACTACGAGCAGTACTTC.

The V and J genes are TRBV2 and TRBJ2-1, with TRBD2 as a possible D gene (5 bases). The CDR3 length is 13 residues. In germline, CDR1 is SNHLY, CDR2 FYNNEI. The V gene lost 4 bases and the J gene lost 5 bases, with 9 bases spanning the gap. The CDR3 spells CASSGGSDNEQFF. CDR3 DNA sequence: TGTGCCAGCAGTGGAGGGTCGGACAATGAGCAGTTCTTC.

CDR3 sequence (DNA): TGTGCCTGGAGTACAGGGCAGTTGGGGGGGGGTGAGCAGTTCTTC. It codes for CAWSTGQLGGGEQFF. This chain uses TRBV30 with TRBJ2-1; perhaps TRBD2 as D (7 bases). The CDR3 totals 15 residues. V dropped 2 bases and J dropped 9 bases, with 20 bases sitting between them. Germline values: CDR1 GTSNPN, CDR2 SVGIG (reference sequence).

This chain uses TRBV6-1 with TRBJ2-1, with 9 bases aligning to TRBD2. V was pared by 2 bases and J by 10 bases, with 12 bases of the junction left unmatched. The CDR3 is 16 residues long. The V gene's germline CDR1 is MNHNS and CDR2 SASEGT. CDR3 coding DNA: TGTGCCAGCAGTGAAATGGCGGGAGGGCCTTTTGGAGAGCAGTTCTTC. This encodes CASSEMAGGPFGEQFF.

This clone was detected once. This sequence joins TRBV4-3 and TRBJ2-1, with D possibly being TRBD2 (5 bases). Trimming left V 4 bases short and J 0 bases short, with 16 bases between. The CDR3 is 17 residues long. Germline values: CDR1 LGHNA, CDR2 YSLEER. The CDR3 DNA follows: TGCGCCAGCAGCCCCCGTGAATCGGGGAACTCCTACAATGAGCAGTTCTTC. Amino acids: CASSPRESGNSYNEQFF.

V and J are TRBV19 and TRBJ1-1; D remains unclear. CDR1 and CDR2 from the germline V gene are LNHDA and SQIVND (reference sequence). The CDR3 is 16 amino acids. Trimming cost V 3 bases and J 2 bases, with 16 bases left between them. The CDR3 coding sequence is TGTGCCAGTAGTATCCTACCGCGGACGGGAAACACTGAAGCTTTCTTT. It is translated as CASSILPRTGNTEAFF.

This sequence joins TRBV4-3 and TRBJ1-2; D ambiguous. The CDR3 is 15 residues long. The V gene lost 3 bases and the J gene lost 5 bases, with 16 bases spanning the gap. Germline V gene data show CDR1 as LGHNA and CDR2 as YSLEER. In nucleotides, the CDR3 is TGCGCCAGCAGCCATCCCCCTGGCGGTGGGTATGGCTACACCTTC. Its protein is CASSHPPGGGYGYTF.

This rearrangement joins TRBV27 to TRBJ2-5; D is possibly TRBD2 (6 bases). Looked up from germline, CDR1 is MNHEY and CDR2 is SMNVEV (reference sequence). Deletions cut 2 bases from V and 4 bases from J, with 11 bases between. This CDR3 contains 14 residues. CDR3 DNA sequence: TGTGCCAGCAGTTTAAATAGGGGAGGAGAGACCCAGTACTTC. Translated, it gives CASSLNRGGETQYF.

DNA of the CDR3: TGTGCCAGCAGTGTGGAGGGTCAGGCCTACAGGATAACCTACGAGCAGTACTTC. This encodes CASSVEGQAYRITYEQYF. V gene TRBV2 combines with J gene TRBJ2-7; weak D call: TRBD2 (6 bases). This CDR3 has 18 amino acids. Trimming pared 4 bases from V and 2 bases from J, leaving 24 bases between. Germline V gene lookup returns CDR1 SNHLY and CDR2 FYNNEI.

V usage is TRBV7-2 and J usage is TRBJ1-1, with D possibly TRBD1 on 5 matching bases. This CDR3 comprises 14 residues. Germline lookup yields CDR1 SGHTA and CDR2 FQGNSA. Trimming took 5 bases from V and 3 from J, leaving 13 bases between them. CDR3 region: CASSGQSRDTEAFF. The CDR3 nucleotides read TGTGCCAGCAGCGGGCAGAGCAGGGACACTGAAGCTTTCTTT. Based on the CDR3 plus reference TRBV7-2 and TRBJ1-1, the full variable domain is GAGVSQSPSNKVTEKGKDVELRCDPISGHTALYWYRQSLGQGLEFLIYFQGNSAPDKSGLPSDRFSAERTGGSVSTLTIQRTQQEDSAVYLCASSGQSRDTEAFFGQGTRLTVV.

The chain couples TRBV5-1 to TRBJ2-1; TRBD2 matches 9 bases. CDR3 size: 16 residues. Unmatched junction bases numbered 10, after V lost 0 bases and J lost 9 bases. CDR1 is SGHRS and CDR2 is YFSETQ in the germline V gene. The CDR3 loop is CASSLAWGTSNSEQFF. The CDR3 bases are TGCGCCAGCAGCTTGGCCTGGGGGACTAGCAATTCTGAGCAGTTCTTC.

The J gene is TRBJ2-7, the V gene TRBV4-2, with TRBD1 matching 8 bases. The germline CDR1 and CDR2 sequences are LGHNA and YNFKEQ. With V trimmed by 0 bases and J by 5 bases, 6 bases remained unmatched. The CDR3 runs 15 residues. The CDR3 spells CASSQDRRTGHEQYF. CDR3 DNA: TGTGCCAGCAGCCAAGATAGAAGGACAGGGCACGAGCAGTACTTC.

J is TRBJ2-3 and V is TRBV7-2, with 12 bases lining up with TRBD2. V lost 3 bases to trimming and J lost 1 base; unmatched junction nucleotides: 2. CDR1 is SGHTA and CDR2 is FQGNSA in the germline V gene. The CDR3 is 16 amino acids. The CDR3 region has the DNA TGTGCCAGCAGCTTGGGACTAGCGGGCGGCACAGATACGCAGTATTTT. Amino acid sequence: CASSLGLAGGTDTQYF.

This chain's CDR3 is CASSELRLDYNEQFF. The CDR3 nucleotides are TGCGCCAGCAGTGAGTTGAGACTTGACTACAATGAGCAGTTCTTC. The chain is built from TRBV10-2 and TRBJ2-1; no definite D call. Trimming pared 1 base from V and 3 bases from J, leaving 10 bases between. The CDR3 contains 15 residues. CDR1 and CDR2 (germline): WSHSY, SAAADI.

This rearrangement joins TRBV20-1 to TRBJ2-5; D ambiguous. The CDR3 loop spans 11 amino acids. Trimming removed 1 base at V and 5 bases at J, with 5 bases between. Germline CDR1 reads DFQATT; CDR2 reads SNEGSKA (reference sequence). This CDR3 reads CSARVSETQYF. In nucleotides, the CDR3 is TGCAGTGCTAGAGTATCCGAGACCCAGTACTTC.

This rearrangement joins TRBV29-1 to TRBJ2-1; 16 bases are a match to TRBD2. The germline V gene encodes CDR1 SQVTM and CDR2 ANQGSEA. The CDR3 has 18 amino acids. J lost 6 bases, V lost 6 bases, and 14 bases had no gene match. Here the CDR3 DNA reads TGCAGCGTCGTGACACCGGGACTAGCGGGGGGGGTCGGCAATGAGCAGTTCTTC. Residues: CSVVTPGLAGGVGNEQFF.

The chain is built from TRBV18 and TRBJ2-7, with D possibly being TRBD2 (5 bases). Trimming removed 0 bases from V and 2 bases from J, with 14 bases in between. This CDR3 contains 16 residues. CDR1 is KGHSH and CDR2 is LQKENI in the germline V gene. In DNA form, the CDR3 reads TGTGCCAGCTCACCACCCGGGCGGGCGGCCGCCTACGAGCAGTACTTC. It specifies CASSPPGRAAAYEQYF.